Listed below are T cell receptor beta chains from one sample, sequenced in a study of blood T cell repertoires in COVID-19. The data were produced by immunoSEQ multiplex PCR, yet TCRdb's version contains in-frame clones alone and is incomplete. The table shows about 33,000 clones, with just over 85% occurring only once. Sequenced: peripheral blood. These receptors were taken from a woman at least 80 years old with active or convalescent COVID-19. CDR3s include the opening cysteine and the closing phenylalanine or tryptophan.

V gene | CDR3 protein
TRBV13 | CASSLGPGSYNEQFF
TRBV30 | CAWSQSGGATDTQYF
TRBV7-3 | CASSLAANQPQHF
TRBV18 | CASSPYPKGRESWQFF
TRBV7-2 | CASSLLPQGLDTQYF
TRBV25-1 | CASSEGLGGTGELFF
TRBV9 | CASSVTGVIDGYTF
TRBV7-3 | CASSPYLRGSSYNEQFF
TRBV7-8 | CASSSGQGPAGELFF
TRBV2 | CASSWELGQPQHF
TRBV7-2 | CASSLVPGANQPQHF
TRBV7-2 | CASSLNPPGLLNEQFF
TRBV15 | CATSRDRQGIYEQYF
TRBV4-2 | CASSQLGQGSSYEQYF